The 5 T cell receptor beta chains listed next were all sequenced from one sample in a study of preoperative IRX-2 immunotherapy in early breast cancer. Using immunoSEQ multiplex PCR, the repertoire was profiled, and TCRdb retains in-frame clones only, with some absent. This table holds roughly 25,000 clones, approximately 95% found once. Indicated treatment: preoperative locoregional IRX-2 cytokine immunotherapy. Sequencing used tumor tissue, obtained after IRX-2 immunotherapy. Receptors were obtained from a human donor with breast cancer.

The chain joins TRBV21-1 to TRBJ2-5; the table gives TRBD1 as D, unverified against the DNA. TRBV21-1 represents a pseudogene. The CDR3 is 12 amino acids. CDR3 in amino acids: CASSKVAETQYF. As DNA, the CDR3 is TGTGCCAGCAGCAAAGTGGCAGAGACCCAGTACTTC.

The gene calls are TRBV5-1 and TRBJ2-5, with TRBD1 identical over 7 bases. The CDR3 contains 13 residues. V was clipped by 3 bases and J by 5 bases; unmatched bases: 4. CDR1 and CDR2 from the germline V gene are SGHRS and YFSETQ. The CDR3 spells CASSSQDRETQYF. The CDR3 DNA sequence: TGCGCCAGCAGCTCCCAGGACAGGGAGACCCAGTACTTC.

J is TRBJ2-2 and V is TRBV5-1, with a tentative D call TRBD2 (5 bases). Trimming stripped 0 bases from V and 7 bases from J, with 7 bases between. The CDR3 extends over 13 amino acids. The germline V gene encodes CDR1 SGHRS and CDR2 YFSETQ. Here the CDR3 DNA reads TGCGCCAGCAGCTTGGGAGGGAACGGGGAGCTGTTTTTT. Its protein product is CASSLGGNGELFF. The full variable domain, its missing parts supplied by reference TRBV5-1 and TRBJ2-2, is KAGVTQTPRYLIKTRGQQVTLSCSPISGHRSVSWYQQTPGQGLQFLFEYFSETQRNKGNFPGRFSGRQFSNSRSEMNVSTLELGDSALYLCASSLGGNGELFFGEGSRLTVL.

The chain joins TRBV28 to TRBJ2-3; the D is unclear. The CDR3 has 12 amino acids. Germline V gene sequence: CDR1 MDHEN, CDR2 SYDVKM. Deletions cut 7 bases from V and 2 bases from J, with 7 bases between. This CDR3 is CASNEVTDTQYF. The DNA for the CDR3 is TGTGCCAGCAACGAAGTCACAGATACGCAGTATTTT.

The chain carries TRBV9 and TRBJ2-7; D possibly uses TRBD1 or TRBD2 (5 bases each). Per the germline V gene, CDR1 is SGDLS and CDR2 is YYNGEE. This CDR3 region has 16 residues. V lost 0 bases, J lost 4 bases, and 17 bases lay in between. In DNA, the CDR3 is TGTGCCAGCAGCGTAGCTACTGGGGGTTCCTATTACGAGCAGTACTTC. Translating gives CASSVATGGSYYEQYF.